The table lists the clone carrying this TCR beta chain with a few counts. Its antigen is currently unknown. Germline loops: CDR1 SGHNT, CDR2 YYREEE (reference sequence). The CDR3 is made up of 15 amino acids. V trimming: 4 bases; J trimming: 1 base; junction bases outside the gene matches: 2. The data belong to a study of T cells in Graves' hyperthyroidism and ophthalmopathy. Amplified TCR beta CDR3 regions derived from RNA transcripts. First-round RT-PCR with HTBI primers amplified the TCR CDR3 region. One entry per CDR3 protein results from TCRdb running MiXCR on the multiplex PCR reads. The repertoire holds over 700,000 distinct CDR3 sequences, with around 39% as singletons. Study findings and constraints: Most clonotypes that expanded in the thyroid above 0.001 also showed up in blood.

Stable hyperthyroidism: no ophthalmopathy progression over 18 months of follow-up. Exclusions: uncontrolled infection, other autoimmune disease, pregnancy, lactation. From more than 9.5 ml of fresh peripheral blood, PBMCs were isolated. This clonotype originated in a man younger than 35 with Graves' hyperthyroidism. Specimen: blood. The rearrangement links TRBV5-4 to TRBJ2-5, with TRBD2 matching 12 bases. CDR3 region: CASSGGLAGQETQYF. Here the CDR3 DNA reads TGTGCCAGCAGCGGGGGACTAGCGGGCCAAGAGACCCAGTACTTC.